Listed below are T cell receptor beta chains from one sample, sequenced in a study of blood T cell repertoires in COVID-19. TCRdb's table, derived via immunoSEQ multiplex PCR, lists solely in-frame clones and lacks some. The sample consists of about 410,000 clones, around nine tenths of them appearing once. The specimen was peripheral blood. The receptor set was obtained from a middle-aged woman with COVID-19, enrolled during active disease. CDR3s include the opening cysteine and the closing phenylalanine or tryptophan.

v_call: TRBV7-9
cdr3_aa: CASSPVDYEQYF

v_call: TRBV19
cdr3_aa: CASSIRRASGNTLRAEQYF

v_call: TRBV10-3
cdr3_aa: CAIRGGSGHNEQFF

v_call: TRBV20-1
cdr3_aa: CSAAAGTEAFF

v_call: TRBV7-9
cdr3_aa: CASSYGSRENSPLHF

v_call: TRBV11-2
cdr3_aa: CASSSGTGRAFF

v_call: TRBV12-3/TRBV12-4
cdr3_aa: CASRQSPYEQYF

v_call: TRBV7-2
cdr3_aa: CASSPGIDQPQHF

v_call: TRBV6-1
cdr3_aa: CASSEGTGGYDTQYF

v_call: TRBV5-1
cdr3_aa: CASSLVSGATYEQYF

v_call: TRBV7-2
cdr3_aa: CASSLGDRVREPQHF

v_call: TRBV27
cdr3_aa: CASGRNEQYF

v_call: TRBV5-4
cdr3_aa: CASSHRDSTNYGYTF

v_call: TRBV7-9
cdr3_aa: CASSASMGGQPQHF

v_call: TRBV19
cdr3_aa: CASSIPQGNYGYTF

v_call: TRBV4-3
cdr3_aa: CASSLGQGEDSPLHF

v_call: TRBV28
cdr3_aa: CASSWSGGGNQPQHF

v_call: TRBV28
cdr3_aa: CASSLGRPEQYF

v_call: TRBV4-2
cdr3_aa: CASSQVQRGSTDTQYF

v_call: TRBV29-1
cdr3_aa: CSVRSQPGQGMGYYGYTF

v_call: TRBV9
cdr3_aa: CASSVAGANTGELFF

v_call: TRBV18
cdr3_aa: CASSPQGTYGYTF

v_call: TRBV11-1
cdr3_aa: CASSSDRIPYEQYF

v_call: TRBV5-1
cdr3_aa: CASSLELAGLGGELFF

v_call: TRBV28
cdr3_aa: CASVTGTISGNTIYF

v_call: TRBV6-2/TRBV6-3
cdr3_aa: CASSFRSGTGNTEAFF

v_call: TRBV5-8
cdr3_aa: CASSSKWGDTEAFF

v_call: TRBV7-9
cdr3_aa: CASSLALNSPLHF

v_call: TRBV19
cdr3_aa: CASSTFTSGSETQYF